These T cell receptor beta chains were read from a single sample in a study of blood T cell repertoires in COVID-19. Produced via immunoSEQ multiplex PCR; TCRdb's table is partial and in-frame only. The table lists roughly 180,000 clones, just over 85% of them singletons. Source material: peripheral blood. These receptors were taken from a man aged 55 to 69 with acute or convalescent COVID-19. The CDR3 runs from the conserved cysteine through the conserved F or W. Each record gives: V gene, J gene, CDR3 protein.

TRBV7-3,TRBJ2-3,CASSLTGGPSETTSTDTQYF
TRBV3-1/TRBV3-2,TRBJ1-6,CASSQGQGAIYSPLHF
TRBV6-5,TRBJ1-5,CASITGQVNQPQHF
TRBV6-5,TRBJ1-2,CASRLPPSYTF
TRBV5-1,TRBJ1-1,CASRTWDRSDSEAFF
TRBV4-1,TRBJ2-7,CASSLKYTGTGGGRPYEQYF
TRBV5-1,TRBJ2-7,CASSMLAGAGTYEQYF
TRBV28,TRBJ1-2,CASSRDSNYGYTF
TRBV2,TRBJ2-7,CASIRELLSSYEQYF
TRBV3-1/TRBV3-2,TRBJ1-2,CASSQDPGSGYGYTF
TRBV5-1,TRBJ1-2,CASSLGEGSYTF